This entry features one T cell receptor beta chain sequence. This record belongs to a study of blood T cell repertoires in COVID-19. About the study: T cells, B-cell-depleted T cells, or PBMCs provided the cDNA or gDNA that served as material.

Authors' processing steps: Amplification with reference gene primers provided the estimates of nucleated cell counts. Some clones are missing from TCRdb's copy, which holds only in-frame ones; the method was immunoSEQ multiplex PCR. V and J calls and clone size are copied from that table; D and trimming were computed from the DNA. The sample yields 210,000 or so clones, 80% seen once. The receptor was isolated from a middle-aged woman with acute COVID-19. Source material: PBMCs or T cells enriched from blood (not recorded which).

The CDR3 coding sequence is TGCAGCGTTCGGCGGGACGGGCAAGAGACCCAGTACTTC. This encodes CSVRRDGQETQYF. The V call is TRBV29-1, the J call TRBJ2-5; D is possibly TRBD2 (6 bases). Trimming took 5 bases from V and 2 from J, leaving 12 bases between them. Germline CDR1 is SQVTM and CDR2 is ANQGSEA. The CDR3 contains 13 residues.